The 27 T cell receptor beta chains below come from one sample, sequenced in a study of beta chain features in type 1 diabetes. The study, taken as a whole, reports: The study found moderately but significantly shorter TCRB CDR3s in all four CD4+ subsets of Type 1 diabetes patients.

Every isolated RNA sample was fully reverse transcribed, so sequencing captured expressed TCRB transcripts. The method was immunoSEQ multiplex PCR; TCRdb's version includes in-frame clones alone and lacks a portion of them. The sample comprises 120,000 to 150,000 clones, 10% to 15% of which are singletons, and under 1.5% rests with the top ten. These receptors' targets are unknown. The sequenced sample consisted of central memory CD4+ T cells from blood. These receptors were collected from a man aged 18 to 30 with type 1 diabetes.

The chain links TRBV9 to TRBJ1-3; no clear D gene. CDR1 and CDR2 (germline): SGDLS, YYNGEE. This CDR3 has 13 amino acids. V dropped 0 bases and J dropped 7 bases, with 8 bases sitting between them. In DNA, the CDR3 is TGTGCCAGCAGCGTAGCCCTAGCGAACACCATATATTTT. Amino acid sequence: CASSVALANTIYF.

This clone was detected many times. The chain combines TRBV7-2 with TRBJ2-5; 7 nucleotides line up with TRBD2. V dropped 1 base and J dropped 4; count of bases not matched to a gene: 6. The CDR3 contains 15 residues. Germline assignment: CDR1 SGHTA and CDR2 FQGNSA. Here the CDR3 DNA reads TGTGCCAGCAGCTTAGGCGCGGGGGAACTAGAGACCCAGTACTTC. Its translation is CASSLGAGELETQYF. Full variable domain (outside the CDR3, taken from reference TRBV7-2 and TRBJ2-5): GAGVSQSPSNKVTEKGKDVELRCDPISGHTALYWYRQSLGQGLEFLIYFQGNSAPDKSGLPSDRFSAERTGGSVSTLTIQRTQQEDSAVYLCASSLGAGELETQYFGPGTRLLVL.

The V gene is TRBV19, the J gene TRBJ1-1; 7 nucleotides agree with TRBD1. Germline loops: CDR1 LNHDA, CDR2 SQIVND (reference sequence). The CDR3 is 13 residues long. Losses at the gene ends were 7 bases for V and 1 base for J; bases not matched to a gene: 3. The CDR3 nucleotides read TGTGCCAGTACCACAGGGGCGAACACTGAAGCTTTCTTT. It encodes CASTTGANTEAFF.

This clone showed up just a few times. This chain links TRBV6-1 with TRBJ1-1; the D is unclear. Germline-derived CDR1 and CDR2 are MNHNS and SASEGT. V lost 6 bases and J 3 bases, leaving 11 bases between the germline ends. This CDR3 is built from 13 residues. The CDR3 is CASRDPEDTEAFF. The CDR3 DNA follows: TGTGCCAGCAGGGACCCCGAGGACACTGAAGCTTTCTTT.

This clone was observed at least ten times. This chain uses TRBV10-3 with TRBJ2-1; TRBD1 is a possible D gene (5 bases). This CDR3 has 13 amino acids. The germline V gene encodes CDR1 ENHRY and CDR2 SYGVKD. V was trimmed by 3 bases and J by 5 bases, leaving 8 bases between them. The chain's CDR3 is CAISEGHDNEQFF. The CDR3 region has the DNA TGTGCCATCAGTGAAGGACACGACAATGAGCAGTTCTTC.

This clone was seen more than once but under ten times. V gene TRBV19 combines with J gene TRBJ2-4, with a possible D match to TRBD1 (5 bases). Germline values: CDR1 LNHDA, CDR2 SQIVND (reference sequence). V lost 3 bases, J lost 4 bases, and 10 bases lay in between. This CDR3 has 14 residues. Here the CDR3 reads CASSIQGTKNIQYF. CDR3 in DNA: TGTGCCAGTAGTATTCAGGGCACTAAAAACATTCAGTACTTC.

J is TRBJ2-3 and V is TRBV18; 12 positions match TRBD2. CDR3 size: 18 residues. V was clipped by 6 bases and J by 2 bases; unmatched bases: 12. CDR1 is KGHSH and CDR2 is LQKENI in the germline V gene. The CDR3 sequence is CASSPRVTSGGFTDTQYF. CDR3 DNA sequence: TGTGCCAGCTCCCCCCGAGTTACTAGCGGGGGGTTCACAGATACGCAGTATTTT.

This clone came up a few times. The chain joins TRBV7-9 to TRBJ2-1; 11 nucleotides line up with TRBD1. The V and J ends lost 4 bases and 3 bases, in that order; junction bases with no gene match: 2. The length of the CDR3 is 15 residues. CDR1 SEHNR and CDR2 FQNEAQ come from the germline V gene (reference sequence). The CDR3 loop reads CASSSGTGGYNEQFF. The DNA for the CDR3 is TGTGCCAGCAGCTCCGGGACAGGGGGCTACAATGAGCAGTTCTTC.

This clone was detected only a few times. The chain carries TRBV29-1 and TRBJ2-5, with TRBD2 matching over 8 bases. V trimming: 5 bases; J trimming: 5 bases; junction bases outside the gene matches: 4. The length of the CDR3 is 12 residues. CDR1 and CDR2 (germline): SQVTM, ANQGSEA. In DNA, the CDR3 is TGCAGCGTTACCGGGGGGGTGGAGACCCAGTACTTC. Translated: CSVTGGVETQYF.

This clone was seen a handful of times. The chain is built from TRBV7-6 and TRBJ2-1; D is perhaps TRBD1 (5 bases). The V and J ends lost 5 bases and 9 bases respectively, with 14 bases between them. CDR3 length equals 13 residues. CDR1 SGHVS and CDR2 FNYEAQ come from the germline V gene. CDR3 sequence reads: CASSPGPSGEQFF. In DNA, the CDR3 is TGTGCCAGCAGCCCAGGGCCCTCCGGTGAGCAGTTCTTC. The whole variable domain, filled in from reference TRBV7-6 and TRBJ2-1, reads GAGVSQSPRYKVTKRGQDVALRCDPISGHVSLYWYRQALGQGPEFLTYFNYEAQQDKSGLPNDRFSAERPEGSISTLTIQRTEQRDSAMYRCASSPGPSGEQFFGPGTRLTVL.

Many counts were recorded for this clone. The rearrangement joins TRBV19 to TRBJ2-1, with D hard to call. Germline CDR1 reads LNHDA; CDR2 reads SQIVND (reference sequence). The ends were cut back, 3 bases at V and 4 bases at J, with 7 bases in the middle. CDR3 size: 13 residues. The CDR3 nucleotides read TGTGCCAGTAGTATGGAAGGGTACAATGAGCAGTTCTTC. Amino acid sequence: CASSMEGYNEQFF.

This chain connects TRBV2 to TRBJ1-4; possibly TRBD1 for D (6 bases). The CDR3 loop spans 14 amino acids. CDR1 and CDR2 (germline): SNHLY, FYNNEI. V was shortened by 3 bases and J by 5 bases, with 10 bases between the two germline ends. The CDR3 loop reads CASSDRTANEKLFF. The CDR3 coding sequence is TGTGCCAGCAGTGATCGGACAGCGAATGAAAAACTGTTTTTT.

The chain combines TRBV27 with TRBJ2-2; D perhaps matches TRBD1 (6 bases). Germline V gives CDR1 MNHEY, CDR2 SMNVEV (reference sequence). The CDR3 consists of 16 residues. V gave up 6 bases and J gave up 4 bases, with 18 bases separating them. Here the CDR3 reads CASRTLGAGSTGELFF. The CDR3, as DNA: TGTGCCAGCAGGACCCTGGGGGCAGGGAGCACCGGGGAGCTGTTTTTT.

There are a few counts of this clone. The chain has TRBV9 and TRBJ1-6; D possibly corresponds to TRBD1 (5 bases). The germline V and J ends were trimmed by 1 base and 10 bases, with 15 bases remaining between them. This CDR3 has 15 amino acids. Per germline, CDR1 SGDLS and CDR2 YYNGEE. This CDR3 is CASSVSEGTGSPLHF. The CDR3 DNA reads as TGTGCCAGCAGCGTAAGTGAGGGAACAGGATCACCCCTCCACTTT.

This clone has just a few counts. J is TRBJ1-1 and V is TRBV6-1; no clear D. With 4 bases removed from V and 3 bases from J, the gap between germline ends came to 12 bases. From germline, CDR1 is MNHNS and CDR2 SASEGT. The CDR3 is 14 amino acids. CDR3 protein: CASSASVKDTEAFF. The CDR3, as DNA: TGTGCCAGCAGTGCCTCCGTTAAGGACACTGAAGCTTTCTTT.

This clone came up many times. V usage is TRBV6-1 and J usage is TRBJ2-5; 7 positions match TRBD1. The germline V gene encodes CDR1 MNHNS and CDR2 SASEGT. The CDR3 is 15 residues long. V was pared by 2 bases and J by 4 bases, with 7 bases of the junction left unmatched. CDR3 DNA: TGTGCCAGCAGTGAATTGACAGGGTTCGGAGAGACCCAGTACTTC. Protein: CASSELTGFGETQYF.

The V and J genes are TRBV15 and TRBJ1-5; D gene ambiguous. V lost 0 bases and J 1 base, leaving 10 bases between the germline ends. Germline lookup yields CDR1 LNHNV and CDR2 YYDKDF (reference sequence). CDR3 size: 16 residues. CDR3 coding DNA: TGTGCCACCAGCAGAGATGGGGAGTGGAGCAATCAGCCCCAGCATTTT. Protein: CATSRDGEWSNQPQHF.

CDR3 in DNA: TGTGCCATCAGAGCGACAGGTGGCTCTGGAAACACCATATATTTT. It specifies CAIRATGGSGNTIYF. This rearrangement joins TRBV10-3 to TRBJ1-3; a weak D match, TRBD1 (6 bases). The V end lost 6 bases, the J end lost 0 bases, and 12 bases lay between the germline ends. This CDR3 region has 15 residues. Germline values: CDR1 ENHRY, CDR2 SYGVKD.

In this sample, this clone turned up a few times. This chain uses TRBV2 with TRBJ2-5, with 8 bases lining up with TRBD2. The germline V gene encodes CDR1 SNHLY and CDR2 FYNNEI. V gave up 6 bases and J gave up 2 bases; unmatched junction bases: 5. This CDR3 is 14 amino acids long. The CDR3 DNA is TGTGCCAGCAGAGTGGCGGGGGGTCAAGAGACCCAGTACTTC. Translation: CASRVAGGQETQYF.

J is TRBJ2-7 and V is TRBV15; D perhaps matches TRBD2 (5 bases). Trimming took 0 bases from V and 4 from J, leaving 10 bases between them. The CDR3 has 14 amino acids. Germline assignment: CDR1 LNHNV and CDR2 YYDKDF (reference sequence). The CDR3 nucleotides are TGTGCCACCAGCAGAGATGCCGGACTTTACGAGCAGTACTTC. Protein: CATSRDAGLYEQYF.

The sample holds a few counts of this clone. V is TRBV28 and J is TRBJ1-1; TRBD1 is a possible D gene (6 bases). Germline assignment: CDR1 MDHEN and CDR2 SYDVKM. This CDR3 comprises 13 residues. The CDR3 sequence: CGSTQGTNTEAFF. Written as DNA, the CDR3 is TGTGGCTCAACCCAGGGGACCAACACTGAAGCTTTCTTT.

In this sample, this clone turned up a few times. V and J are TRBV20-1 and TRBJ1-2; TRBD1 matches at 11 bases. Per the germline V gene, CDR1 is DFQATT and CDR2 is SNEGSKA (reference sequence). The CDR3 is 11 residues long. The CDR3 DNA is TGCGGACAGGGGGCGCGGTATGGCTACACCTTC. The encoded protein is CGQGARYGYTF.

This sequence joins TRBV28 and TRBJ2-3, with 12 positions matching TRBD2. Losses at the gene ends were 4 bases for V and 2 bases for J; bases not matched to a gene: 7. Germline V gene sequence: CDR1 MDHEN, CDR2 SYDVKM. CDR3 length: 17 amino acids. The CDR3 protein is CASSSSLAGGFTDTQYF. CDR3 DNA: TGTGCCAGCAGTTCCTCACTAGCGGGGGGATTCACAGATACGCAGTATTTT.

Of note for this clone: At the DNA level, this CDR3 is encoded by other sequences in the same sample as well. The genes are TRBV30 and TRBJ2-2; D ambiguous. With 1 base removed from V and 7 bases from J, the gap between germline ends came to 4 bases. Per the germline V gene, CDR1 is GTSNPN and CDR2 is SVGIG (reference sequence). The CDR3 consists of 11 residues. The CDR3 sequence is CAWSGYGELFF. Here the CDR3 DNA reads TGTGCCTGGAGTGGCTACGGGGAGCTGTTTTTT.

This clone has just a few counts. V usage is TRBV4-1 and J usage is TRBJ2-1, with D possibly matching TRBD2 (6 bases). V was pared by 4 bases and J by 7 bases, with 17 bases between. The CDR3 spans 15 residues. Germline CDR1 MGHRA, CDR2 YSYEKL. Written as DNA, the CDR3 is TGCGCCAGCAGCCCCCCCGGACTACGGGGAAATGAGCAGTTCTTC. This translates into CASSPPGLRGNEQFF.

This clone was recorded at least ten times. The rearrangement joins TRBV29-1 to TRBJ2-5; 9 bases agree with TRBD1. Per the germline V gene, CDR1 is SQVTM and CDR2 is ANQGSEA. The CDR3 extends over 12 amino acids. Trimming removed 6 bases from V and 4 bases from J; junction bases left unmatched: 3. CDR3 DNA: TGCAGCGTCCGGACAGGGGCAGAGACCCAGTACTTC. Translated: CSVRTGAETQYF.

This clone has only a few counts. V is TRBV4-1 and J is TRBJ1-5; 9 bases fit TRBD1. The V gene's germline CDR1 is MGHRA and CDR2 YSYEKL. V was pared by 7 bases and J by 6 bases, with 10 bases of the junction left unmatched. This CDR3 has 15 amino acids. CDR3 loop: CASNPLHRGPQPQHF. DNA for the CDR3: TGCGCCAGCAACCCACTCCACAGGGGGCCTCAGCCCCAGCATTTT.